Ten or more counts support the clone carrying this T cell receptor (beta chain). The antigen is unknown. CDR3 size: 16 residues. V was shortened by 5 bases and J by 2 bases, with 15 bases between the two germline ends. Germline assignment: CDR1 SEHNR and CDR2 FQNEAQ (reference sequence). The data are from a study of human T cells and chemical hapten exposure. Turning to the study itself: 2% DPC applied to a roughly 2 cm by roughly 2 cm arm area sensitized donors. The study patch tested 0.01% DPC on the upper back and read results at 6 days. General study points: Among TCRs, those above 1 in 1000 frequency were unaffected by DPC sensitization.

Time point noted: pre-sensitization, week 0. As to treatment: therapeutic diphenylcyclopropenone sensitization with weekly scalp DPC. Unfractionated whole blood was the source of the extracted total RNA. In the study's own analysis: Samples contained a median of approximately 100,000 TCRs, with a range of 23,224 to 690,600. TCRdb redid the calling of the RACE reads with MiXCR, one entry per CDR3 protein. Here the V and J calls rest on TCRdb's processing, not on the authors' analysis. The sample contains tens of thousands of distinct CDR3 sequences, 10% of which appear only once. This chain uses TRBV7-9 with TRBJ2-2; no clear D. The sample was whole blood, taken in connection with sensitization to the hapten diphenylcyclopropenone (DPC). The TCR sequence derives from a man aged 45 to 65 with alopecia areata. Some clones in this sample may be carry-over from other donors' samples. CDR3 DNA: TGTGCCAGCAGCCTCACTCCCGGGCCAAACACCGGGGAGCTGTTTTTT. It is translated as CASSLTPGPNTGELFF.